The rows below give T cell receptor beta chains drawn from one sample of a study of T cells in Graves' hyperthyroidism and ophthalmopathy. MiXCR, applied by TCRdb to the multiplex PCR reads, yields one record per CDR3 protein. The sample gives around 420,000 distinct CDR3 sequences, 15% to 19% of which show up once; roughly an eighth is in the top ten. The sample consisted of blood. The receptors stem from a woman aged 18-29 years with Graves' hyperthyroidism. Both conserved end residues are part of each CDR3. D genes are given only for firm matches. Where a row states a size, it is once, few, many or the class of an expanded clone; other rows omit it.

length: 15
size: many
J: TRBJ1-4
D: TRBD1
V: TRBV20-1
DNA: TGCAGTGCTAGCCCTGCTGGGACAGTGGGGGAAAAACTGTTTTTT
CDR3: CSASPAGTVGEKLFF

length: 15
size: many
J: TRBJ1-4
D: .
V: TRBV11-2
DNA: TGTGCCAGCAGCTTAAGACGGGCAGCGAATGAAAAACTGTTTTTT
CDR3: CASSLRRAANEKLFF

length: 13
size: many
J: TRBJ1-1
D: .
V: TRBV10-3
DNA: TGTGCCATCAGGGCGACAGGAAACACTGAAGCTTTCTTT
CDR3: CAIRATGNTEAFF

length: 15
size: .
J: TRBJ2-1
D: .
V: TRBV4-1
DNA: TGCGCCAGCAGCCGAGGACACGACTCCTACAATGAGCAGTTCTTC
CDR3: CASSRGHDSYNEQFF

length: 14
size: many
J: TRBJ1-5
D: .
V: TRBV3-1
DNA: TGTGCCAGCAGCCATGGACAGCGTCTCACCCCCCAGCATTTT
CDR3: CASSHGQRLTPQHF

length: 16
size: few
J: TRBJ1-3
D: .
V: TRBV18
DNA: TGTGCCAGCTCACCAACCTCGGGGGCATCTGGAAACACCATATATTTT
CDR3: CASSPTSGASGNTIYF

length: 14
size: many
J: TRBJ1-2
D: .
V: TRBV10-3
DNA: TGTGCCATCAGTGAGGACTGGCGGGGCTATGGCTACACCTTC
CDR3: CAISEDWRGYGYTF

length: 13
size: many
J: TRBJ1-1
D: TRBD1
V: TRBV14
DNA: TGTGCCAGCAGCCGGACAGGCAGTAGTGGAGCTTTCTTT
CDR3: CASSRTGSSGAFF

length: 14
size: many
J: TRBJ2-5
D: .
V: TRBV20-1
DNA: TGCAGTGCTAGAGAGGCGGCAGGAAAAGAGACCCAGTACTTC
CDR3: CSAREAAGKETQYF

length: 14
size: many
J: TRBJ1-1
D: .
V: TRBV20-1
DNA: TGCAGTGCTTCGGTTGTGGGGTCAAACACTGAAGCTTTCTTT
CDR3: CSASVVGSNTEAFF

length: 15
size: .
J: TRBJ2-7
D: TRBD2
V: TRBV7-2
DNA: TGTGCCAGCAAGAGTAACGGACTAGCGGGGGACGAGCAGTACTTC
CDR3: CASKSNGLAGDEQYF

length: 16
size: many
J: TRBJ2-7
D: .
V: TRBV7-9
DNA: TGTGCCAGCAGCCCTCACTCTGGCGCCGGGACCAACGAGCAGTACTTC
CDR3: CASSPHSGAGTNEQYF

length: 16
size: many
J: TRBJ1-1
D: .
V: TRBV10-3
DNA: TGTGCCATCAGTGATTCTAGGGGAGGGATGAACACTGAAGCTTTCTTT
CDR3: CAISDSRGGMNTEAFF

length: 14
size: many
J: TRBJ1-1
D: .
V: TRBV6-2/TRBV6-3
DNA: TGTGCCAGCACCTTGGGGGGCAGAAATACTGAAGCTTTCTTT
CDR3: CASTLGGRNTEAFF

length: 15
size: .
J: TRBJ2-3
D: .
V: TRBV11-3
DNA: TGTGCCAGCAGCTTAATGGGCGGGACCGCAGATACGCAGTATTTT
CDR3: CASSLMGGTADTQYF

length: 13
size: .
J: TRBJ2-7
D: .
V: TRBV7-9
DNA: TGTGCCAGCAGCCCTCGGGGTGACTACGAGCAGTACTTC
CDR3: CASSPRGDYEQYF

length: 19
size: .
J: TRBJ2-7
D: .
V: TRBV7-2
DNA: TGTGCCAGCAGCTTTCGGACTCTGGCCCGGGACAACTACCGGGGGGAGCAGTACTTC
CDR3: CASSFRTLARDNYRGEQYF

length: 12
size: .
J: TRBJ1-2
D: .
V: TRBV11-1
DNA: TGTGCCAGCAGCATCGATACGGGTGGCTACACCTTC
CDR3: CASSIDTGGYTF

length: 14
size: many
J: TRBJ1-5
D: TRBD1
V: TRBV7-8
DNA: TGTGCCAGCAGCTCCCGACAGGGAAATCAGCCCCAGCATTTT
CDR3: CASSSRQGNQPQHF

length: 12
size: many
J: TRBJ1-1
D: .
V: TRBV20-1
DNA: TGCAGTGCTGAAACATCAGCCACTGAAGCTTTCTTT
CDR3: CSAETSATEAFF

length: 15
size: many
J: TRBJ1-5
D: TRBD1
V: TRBV7-2
DNA: TGTGCCAGCAGCGAGGGACAGATTAGCAATCAGCCCCAGCATTTT
CDR3: CASSEGQISNQPQHF

length: 17
size: many
J: TRBJ1-5
D: TRBD1
V: TRBV4-1
DNA: TGCGCCAGCAGCCAGCATGCAGGGGGCGCGTCGAATCAGCCCCAGCATTTT
CDR3: CASSQHAGGASNQPQHF

length: 14
size: many
J: TRBJ2-5
D: .
V: TRBV6-6
DNA: TGTGCCAGCAGTTACTCGAACGTGCAAGAGACCCAGTACTTC
CDR3: CASSYSNVQETQYF

length: 16
size: many
J: TRBJ2-5
D: TRBD1
V: TRBV28
DNA: TGTGCCCTACAAAATCTGGGGACAGGGGCTGAAGAGACCCAGTACTTC
CDR3: CALQNLGTGAEETQYF

length: 15
size: many
J: TRBJ2-7
D: .
V: TRBV6-2/TRBV6-3
DNA: TGTGCCAGCGGACGCCCCGTGGCGGTCTCCTACGAGCAGTACTTC
CDR3: CASGRPVAVSYEQYF

length: 15
size: few
J: TRBJ2-5
D: TRBD1
V: TRBV19
DNA: TGTGCCAGTAGTAATGCCGGGACAGGGTCAGAGACCCAGTACTTC
CDR3: CASSNAGTGSETQYF

length: 14
size: many
J: TRBJ1-4
D: .
V: TRBV5-1
DNA: TGCGCCAGCAGCTTGATCTCAGAAGACGAAAAACTGTTTTTT
CDR3: CASSLISEDEKLFF

length: 16
size: few
J: TRBJ2-1
D: .
V: TRBV20-1
DNA: TGCAGTGCTAACAGAATGGGACACCAAGCATACAATGAGCAGTTCTTC
CDR3: CSANRMGHQAYNEQFF

length: 14
size: many
J: TRBJ2-1
D: TRBD1
V: TRBV28
DNA: TGTGCCAGCAGTCCGCGGACAGGGCTAGAGGAGCAGTTCTTC
CDR3: CASSPRTGLEEQFF

length: 14
size: .
J: TRBJ2-7
D: TRBD1
V: TRBV11-2
DNA: TGTGCCAGCAGCCCCCCGGGACAGATATACGAGCAGTACTTC
CDR3: CASSPPGQIYEQYF

length: 13
size: few
J: TRBJ2-7
D: .
V: TRBV14
DNA: TGTGCCAGCAGCCAGAGACTCCTCTACGAGCAGTACTTC
CDR3: CASSQRLLYEQYF

length: 12
size: many
J: TRBJ1-1
D: .
V: TRBV29-1
DNA: TGCAGCGTCCTTGCGTCCAACAACGAAGCTTTCTTT
CDR3: CSVLASNNEAFF

length: 14
size: many
J: TRBJ2-1
D: .
V: TRBV15
DNA: TGTGCCACCAGCAAGGCCAATGCAAAAGATAAGCAGTTCTTC
CDR3: CATSKANAKDKQFF

length: 13
size: many
J: TRBJ1-4
D: .
V: TRBV29-1
DNA: TGCAGCGTTGAAGGAGGACAGCGGGGAAAACTGTTTTTT
CDR3: CSVEGGQRGKLFF

length: 15
size: many
J: TRBJ1-1
D: .
V: TRBV12-3/TRBV12-4
DNA: TGTGCCAGCAGTTTTTTAGGGCAGCAGAGGACTGAAGCTTTCTTT
CDR3: CASSFLGQQRTEAFF

length: 16
size: .
J: TRBJ2-4
D: .
V: TRBV5-4
DNA: TGTGCCAGCAGCTTGGGGCAACTCAGGGCCAAAAACATTCAGTACTTC
CDR3: CASSLGQLRAKNIQYF

length: 15
size: many
J: TRBJ1-5
D: TRBD1
V: TRBV12-3/TRBV12-4
DNA: TGTGCCAGCAGGCACCGCGGGACAGCCCATCAGCCCCAGCATTTT
CDR3: CASRHRGTAHQPQHF

length: 11
size: many
J: TRBJ1-1
D: .
V: TRBV12-3/TRBV12-4
DNA: TGTGCCTCGGGTCGGGGGACTGAAGCTTTCTTT
CDR3: CASGRGTEAFF